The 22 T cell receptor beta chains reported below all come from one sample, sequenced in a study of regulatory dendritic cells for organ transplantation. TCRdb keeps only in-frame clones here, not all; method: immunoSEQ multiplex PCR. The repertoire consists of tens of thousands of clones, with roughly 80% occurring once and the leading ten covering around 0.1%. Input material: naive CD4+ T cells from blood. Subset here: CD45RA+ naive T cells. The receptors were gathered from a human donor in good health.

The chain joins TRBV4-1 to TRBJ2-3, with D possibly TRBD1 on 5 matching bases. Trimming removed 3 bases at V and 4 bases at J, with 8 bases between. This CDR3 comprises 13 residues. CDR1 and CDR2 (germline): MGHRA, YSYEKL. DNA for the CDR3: TGCGCCAGCAGCCAGCAGGGTGCAGATACGCAGTATTTT. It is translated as CASSQQGADTQYF.

The CDR3 spells CASSLGAGISNTIYF. The CDR3 nucleotides read TGTGCCAGCAGCCTCGGAGCCGGGATCTCAAACACCATATATTTT. V usage is TRBV6-1 and J usage is TRBJ1-3; D remains ambiguous. The CDR3 totals 15 residues. V shed 6 bases and J shed 6 bases, with 18 bases lying between them. Germline V gives CDR1 MNHNS, CDR2 SASEGT.

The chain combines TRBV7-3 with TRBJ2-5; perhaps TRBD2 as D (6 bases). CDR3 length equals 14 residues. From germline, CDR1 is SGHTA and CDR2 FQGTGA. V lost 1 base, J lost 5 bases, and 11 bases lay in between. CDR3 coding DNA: TGTGCCAGCAGCTTAATGGGAGGCCTGGAGACCCAGTACTTC. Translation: CASSLMGGLETQYF.

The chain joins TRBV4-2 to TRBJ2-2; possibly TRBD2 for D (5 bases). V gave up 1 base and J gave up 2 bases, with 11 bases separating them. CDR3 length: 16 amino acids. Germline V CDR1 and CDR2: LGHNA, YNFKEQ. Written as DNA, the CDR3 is TGTGCCAGCAGCCAAGGTACAGCGGCTAACACCGGGGAGCTGTTTTTT. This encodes CASSQGTAANTGELFF.

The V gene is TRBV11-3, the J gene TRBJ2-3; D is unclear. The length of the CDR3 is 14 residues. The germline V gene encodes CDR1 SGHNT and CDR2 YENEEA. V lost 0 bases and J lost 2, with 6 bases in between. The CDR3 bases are TGTGCCAGCAGCTTAGATCAGAACACAGATACGCAGTATTTT. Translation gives CASSLDQNTDTQYF.

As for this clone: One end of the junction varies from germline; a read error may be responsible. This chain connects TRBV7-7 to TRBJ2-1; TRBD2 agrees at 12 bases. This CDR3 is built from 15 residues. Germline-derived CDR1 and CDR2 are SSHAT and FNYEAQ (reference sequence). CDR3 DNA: TGTGCTAGCAGCTCCGGACTAGCGGGGAACAATGAGCAGTTCTTC. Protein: CASSSGLAGNNEQFF.

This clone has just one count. CDR3 protein: CASSVAGGLVNTGELFF. The CDR3 nucleotides are TGTGCCAGCAGCGTAGCGGGGGGGCTCGTGAACACCGGGGAGCTGTTTTTT. This chain uses TRBV9 with TRBJ2-2; 8 bases match TRBD2. This CDR3 is built from 17 residues. CDR1 is SGDLS and CDR2 is YYNGEE in the germline V gene. V was pared by 0 bases and J by 1 base, with 5 bases of the junction left unmatched. The full variable domain, its missing parts supplied by reference TRBV9 and TRBJ2-2, is DSGVTQTPKHLITATGQRVTLRCSPRSGDLSVYWYQQSLDQGLQFLIQYYNGEERAKGNILERFSAQQFPDLHSELNLSSLELGDSALYFCASSVAGGLVNTGELFFGEGSRLTVL.

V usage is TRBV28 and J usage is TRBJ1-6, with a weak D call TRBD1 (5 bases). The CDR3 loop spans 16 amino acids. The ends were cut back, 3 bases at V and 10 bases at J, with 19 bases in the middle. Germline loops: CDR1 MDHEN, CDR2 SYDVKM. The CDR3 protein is CASSFFLRTMGSPLHF. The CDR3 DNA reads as TGTGCCAGCAGTTTCTTCCTCAGGACAATGGGATCACCCCTCCACTTT.

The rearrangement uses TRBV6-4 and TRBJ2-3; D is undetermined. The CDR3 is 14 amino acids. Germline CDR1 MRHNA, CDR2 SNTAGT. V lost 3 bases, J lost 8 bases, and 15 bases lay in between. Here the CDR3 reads CASSEGRSSGTQYF. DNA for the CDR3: TGTGCCAGCAGTGAGGGTAGGAGCTCCGGTACGCAGTATTTT.

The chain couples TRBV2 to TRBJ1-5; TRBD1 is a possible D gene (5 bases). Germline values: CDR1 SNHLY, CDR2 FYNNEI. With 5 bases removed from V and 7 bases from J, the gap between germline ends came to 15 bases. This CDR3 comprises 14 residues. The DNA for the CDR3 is TGTGCCAGCAGTAGTTTCAGGGTGGGCCAGCCCCAGCATTTT. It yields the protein CASSSFRVGQPQHF.

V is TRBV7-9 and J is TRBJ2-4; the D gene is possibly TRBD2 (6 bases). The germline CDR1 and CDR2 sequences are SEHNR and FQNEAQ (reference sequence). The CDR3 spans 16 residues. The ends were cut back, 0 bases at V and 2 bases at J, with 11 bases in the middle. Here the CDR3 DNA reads TGTGCCAGCAGCTTAGCACCGGGACTGACCAAAAACATTCAGTACTTC. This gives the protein CASSLAPGLTKNIQYF.

DNA for the CDR3: TGTGCCAGCGGGACAGGGGGCGAAGATACGCAGTATTTT. This encodes CASGTGGEDTQYF. The rearrangement joins TRBV18 to TRBJ2-3, with 12 bases fitting TRBD1. The CDR3 consists of 13 residues. Germline lookup yields CDR1 KGHSH and CDR2 LQKENI. V was pared by 8 bases and J by 5 bases, with 2 bases of the junction left unmatched.

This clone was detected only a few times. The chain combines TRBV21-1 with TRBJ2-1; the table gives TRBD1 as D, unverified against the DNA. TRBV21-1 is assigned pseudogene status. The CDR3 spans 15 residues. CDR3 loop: CASSEGQGIDNEQFF. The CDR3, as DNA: TGTGCCAGCAGCGAGGGACAGGGAATCGACAATGAGCAGTTCTTC.

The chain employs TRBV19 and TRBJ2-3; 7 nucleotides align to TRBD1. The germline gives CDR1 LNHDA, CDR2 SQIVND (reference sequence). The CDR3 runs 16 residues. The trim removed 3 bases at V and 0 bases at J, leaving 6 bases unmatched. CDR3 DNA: TGTGCCAGTAGTATGGCCTGGGACAGAAGCACAGATACGCAGTATTTT. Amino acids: CASSMAWDRSTDTQYF.

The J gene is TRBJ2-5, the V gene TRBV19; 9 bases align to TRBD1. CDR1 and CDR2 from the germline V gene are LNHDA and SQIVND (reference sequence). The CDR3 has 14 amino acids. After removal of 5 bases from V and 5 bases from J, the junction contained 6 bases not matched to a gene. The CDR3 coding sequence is TGTGCCAGTAGTCCAACGGACAGGGGCGAGACCCAGTACTTC. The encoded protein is CASSPTDRGETQYF.

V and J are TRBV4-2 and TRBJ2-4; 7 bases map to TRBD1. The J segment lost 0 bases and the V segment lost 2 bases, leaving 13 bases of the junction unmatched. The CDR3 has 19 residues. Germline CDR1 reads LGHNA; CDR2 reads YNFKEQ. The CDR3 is CASSQSGQTFGRAKNIQYF. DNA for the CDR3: TGTGCCAGCAGCCAATCGGGACAGACTTTTGGCCGAGCCAAAAACATTCAGTACTTC.

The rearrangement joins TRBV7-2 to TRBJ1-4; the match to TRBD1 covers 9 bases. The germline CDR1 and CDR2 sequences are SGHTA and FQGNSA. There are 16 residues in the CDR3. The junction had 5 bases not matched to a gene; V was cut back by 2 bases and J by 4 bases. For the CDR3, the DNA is TGTGCCAGCAGCTTAACAGGGGGCGCCGGTAATGAAAAACTGTTTTTT. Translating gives CASSLTGGAGNEKLFF.

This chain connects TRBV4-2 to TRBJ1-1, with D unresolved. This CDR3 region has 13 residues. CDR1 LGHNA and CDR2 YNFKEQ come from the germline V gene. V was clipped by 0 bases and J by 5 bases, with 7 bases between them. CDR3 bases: TGTGCCAGCAGCCAAGAGGGAGGGACTGAAGCTTTCTTT. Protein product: CASSQEGGTEAFF.

The CDR3 DNA reads TGTGCCAGCTCACCAGGACAGGGGGGAGAAAAACTGTTTTTT. This sequence encodes CASSPGQGGEKLFF. V usage is TRBV18 and J usage is TRBJ1-4; 10 bases map to TRBD1. The germline V gene encodes CDR1 KGHSH and CDR2 LQKENI. J lost 8 bases, V lost 2 bases, and 2 bases had no gene match. The CDR3 totals 14 residues. Together with reference TRBV18 and TRBJ1-4, the CDR3 gives the full variable domain: NAGVMQNPRHLVRRRGQEARLRCSPMKGHSHVYWYRQLPEEGLKFMVYLQKENIIDESGMPKERFSAEFPKEGPSILRIQQVVRGDSAAYFCASSPGQGGEKLFFGSGTQLSVL.

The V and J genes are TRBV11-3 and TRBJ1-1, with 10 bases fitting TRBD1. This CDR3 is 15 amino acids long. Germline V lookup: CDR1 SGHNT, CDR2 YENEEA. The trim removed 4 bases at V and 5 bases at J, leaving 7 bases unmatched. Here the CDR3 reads CASSSTRTGGTEAFF. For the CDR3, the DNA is TGTGCCAGCAGCTCTACTCGGACAGGGGGAACTGAAGCTTTCTTT.

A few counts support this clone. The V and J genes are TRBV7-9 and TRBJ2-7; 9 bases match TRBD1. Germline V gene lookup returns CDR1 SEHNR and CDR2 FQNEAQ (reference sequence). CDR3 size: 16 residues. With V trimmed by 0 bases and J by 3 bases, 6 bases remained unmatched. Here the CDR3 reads CASSLAPGQGNYEQYF. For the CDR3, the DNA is TGTGCCAGCAGCTTAGCCCCGGGACAGGGTAACTACGAGCAGTACTTC.

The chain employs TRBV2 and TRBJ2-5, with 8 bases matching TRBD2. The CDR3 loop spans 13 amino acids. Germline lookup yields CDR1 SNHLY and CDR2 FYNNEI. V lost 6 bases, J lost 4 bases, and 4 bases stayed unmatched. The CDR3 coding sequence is TGTGCCAGCAGGCGGGGGGTCGGAGAGACCCAGTACTTC. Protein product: CASRRGVGETQYF.